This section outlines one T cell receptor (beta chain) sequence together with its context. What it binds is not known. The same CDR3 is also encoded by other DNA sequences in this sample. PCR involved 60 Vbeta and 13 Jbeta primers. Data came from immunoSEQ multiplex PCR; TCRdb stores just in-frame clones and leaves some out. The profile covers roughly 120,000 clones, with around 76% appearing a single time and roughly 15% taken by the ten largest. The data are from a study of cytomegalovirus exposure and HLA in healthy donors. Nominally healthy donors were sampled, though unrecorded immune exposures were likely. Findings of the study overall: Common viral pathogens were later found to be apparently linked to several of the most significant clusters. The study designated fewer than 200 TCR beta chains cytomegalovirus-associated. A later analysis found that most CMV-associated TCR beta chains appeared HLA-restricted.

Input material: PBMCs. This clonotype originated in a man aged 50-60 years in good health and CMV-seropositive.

The CDR3 DNA reads TGTGCCAGCAGCTTGGCGCCAGGGAACACTGAAGCTTTCTTT. Amino acids: CASSLAPGNTEAFF. The gene calls are TRBV5-6 and TRBJ1-1; D is uncertain. Trimming pared 0 bases from V and 1 base from J, leaving 7 bases between. Germline assignment: CDR1 SGHDT and CDR2 YYEEEE. CDR3 size: 14 residues.